These 2 T cell receptor beta chains came from one sample sequenced in a study of blood T cells in healthy people across ages. For the second PCR, which ran for 7 to 11 cycles, a sample-barcoded 5' primer and a J-beta primer mix were used. Each CDR3 protein is one row after TCRdb ran MiXCR on the 5' RACE reads. The profile shows about 1.6 million distinct CDR3 sequences, 30% to 35% of them singletons. Source material: blood. These receptors were collected from a woman aged 25-40 years in good health.

A few counts support this clonotype. The chain carries TRBV29-1 and TRBJ2-3, with a possible D match to TRBD2 (6 bases). Germline CDR1 is SQVTM and CDR2 is ANQGSEA. V lost 3 bases and J 2 bases, leaving 12 bases between the germline ends. The CDR3 runs 14 residues. CDR3 sequence reads: CSVDVAGLTDTQYF. Here the CDR3 DNA reads TGCAGCGTTGATGTCGCGGGACTCACAGATACGCAGTATTTT.

The chain has TRBV6-1 and TRBJ2-1; D unclear. In germline, CDR1 is MNHNS, CDR2 SASEGT. V gave up 5 bases and J gave up 4 bases, with 24 bases separating them. The CDR3 length is 18 residues. This chain's CDR3 is CASSPPRVGSSYYNEQFF. In nucleotides, the CDR3 is TGTGCCAGCAGTCCCCCTCGCGTCGGGTCGTCCTATTACAATGAGCAGTTCTTC.